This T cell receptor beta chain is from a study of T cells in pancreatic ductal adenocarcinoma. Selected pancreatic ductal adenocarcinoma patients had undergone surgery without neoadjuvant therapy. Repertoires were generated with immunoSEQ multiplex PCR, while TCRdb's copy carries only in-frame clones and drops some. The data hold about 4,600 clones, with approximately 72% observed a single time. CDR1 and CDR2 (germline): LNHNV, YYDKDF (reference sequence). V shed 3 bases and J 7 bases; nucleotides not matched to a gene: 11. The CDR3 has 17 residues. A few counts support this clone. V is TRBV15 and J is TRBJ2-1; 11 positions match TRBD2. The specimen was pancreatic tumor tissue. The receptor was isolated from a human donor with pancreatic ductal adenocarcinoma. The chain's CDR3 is CATSSAGLAGRRNEQFF. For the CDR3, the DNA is TGTGCCACCAGCAGCGCTGGACTAGCGGGCCGTCGAAATGAGCAGTTCTTC.